Here is one T cell receptor (beta chain) with its context. This clonotype was picked up a small number of times. Its antigen is not yet known. Base qualities are not recorded, but no much larger clone differs from it by a single base. Stable Graves' hyperthyroidism was defined as no progression to ophthalmopathy during 18 months of follow-up. The hyperthyroidism patients were between 18 and 65 years old and newly diagnosed, with a disease duration of less than 2 months. The study excluded patients with uncontrolled infections, other autoimmune diseases, pregnancy or lactation. Diagnoses were based on clinical symptoms, serum thyroxine and TRAb, thyroid ultrasound and orbital computed tomography. PBMCs were isolated from about 10 ml of fresh peripheral blood by Ficoll-Paque density gradient centrifugation. Total RNA was extracted using Trizol reagent, and RNA quality was assessed on an Agilent 2100 Bioanalyzer.

CDR1 and CDR2, looked up from the germline V gene (reference sequence), are LGHDT and YNNKEL. V ends up 8 bases short and J 2 bases short, with an unmatched junction base count of 4. The CDR3 goes from the cysteine to the phenylalanine over 13 residues. The CDR3 DNA has 39 bases and is translated from base 1. The source of the sample is a study of T cells in Graves' hyperthyroidism and ophthalmopathy (dated by TCRdb to about 2019). Regarding the complete study: Peripheral blood samples were taken at initial diagnosis, before any treatment was given. A discovery cohort of around 98 patients, about 44 with Graves' ophthalmopathy and 57 with stable Graves' hyperthyroidism, was used to find distinguishing TCR V-J signatures. An independent validation cohort of fewer than 20 hyperthyroidism patients and approximately 15 patients who later progressed to ophthalmopathy tested prospective prediction of ophthalmopathy. The roughly 99 discovery patients were divided at random into training and test sets in a 7:3 ratio. The study also compared thyroid tissue and blood T-cell repertoires from several Graves' hyperthyroidism patients. Once sampling was done, hyperthyroidism patients were given methimazole at a starting dose of 30 mg daily, whereas ophthalmopathy patients were given high-dose intravenous methylprednisolone. The paper describes TCR Vbeta CDR3 sequencing of around 140 peripheral blood samples, made up of 43 ophthalmopathy patients, around 78 hyperthyroidism patients and approximately 17 progressor patients. Broad study findings and their caveats: Sample size was not statistically predetermined, and investigators were not blinded to group allocation. Ophthalmopathy was separated from stable hyperthyroidism by a 13 V-J signature model, with around 90% sensitivity and 81% to 83% specificity obtained in cross-validation and 80%/75% obtained in testing. Blood samples also contained most of the expanded thyroid clonotypes (frequency above 0.001), which suggests that blood repertoires may reflect thyroid immune responses. In validation, progression to ophthalmopathy was predicted by the model with more than 65% sensitivity and just over 72% specificity, a median of around 6.5 months before onset.

The TCR beta CDR3 regions were amplified from the RNA transcripts. The TCR CDR3 was subjected to a first round of RT-PCR using the HTBI primer set and the Qiagen OneStep RT-PCR kit. Libraries were constructed in a second round of multiplex PCR, after which size selection and purification were performed. Sequencing of the libraries was done on an Illumina HiSeq2000 using paired-end 100 bp reads. The authors' pipeline ran thus. SOAPnuke was used to process the raw data, with reads discarded if the reads contained adapters or uncalled bases, had a mean Phred below 15, or lacked an exact constant-primer or identifier match. COPE v1.2.5 was used to merge the high-quality paired reads, and each unique nucleotide sequence was defined as a clonotype. Clonotypes were aligned to IMGT TRBV, TRBD and TRBJ reference segments using MiTCR v1.1. Analysis was restricted to V-J combinations with a frequency above 0.0001, which covered roughly 99% of repertoires. A TCS score was defined as the ratio of F50 (clonal expansion) to E x V (chaos), with BLOSUM62-based TCRdist applied between CDR3 peptides within each V-J. Welch's t-statistics and random forest reduced roughly 530 V-J features to under 15, which were used in a naive Bayes classifier (R e1071). In-frame beta chains were kept once TCRdb had trimmed the public reads at Q25 with fastp and called clones with MiXCR. Each CDR3 protein gets just one entry, which takes the most common genes and DNA from the rows behind it. TCRdb's processing, not the authors', yielded these V and J calls. The sample yields around 690,000 distinct CDR3 sequences; around 15% were counted once. Roughly a sixth of the sample is held by the ten biggest clonotypes.

The chain links TRBV3-1 with TRBJ2-7; 9 bases in between match TRBD1. Sequencing was done on a sample of blood. The sequence was collected from a man aged 50 or older with Graves' hyperthyroidism. The sequence in DNA is TGTGCCAGCGCCGGGACAGGGCCCTACGAGCAGTACTTC. Its translation reads: CASAGTGPYEQYF.